This TCR beta chain was captured in a study of OX40 agonist ivuxolimab in advanced cancers. This CDR3 spans 15 amino acids. The ends were cut back, 6 bases at V and 6 bases at J, with 20 bases in the middle. CDR1 is MDHEN and CDR2 is SYDVKM in the germline V gene. Clones were sequenced by immunoSEQ multiplex PCR, and TCRdb holds only the in-frame ones, with some missing. The sample includes roughly 62,000 clones, approximately 82% of them seen just once. The rearrangement joins TRBV28 to TRBJ1-1, with D perhaps matching TRBD1 (6 bases). The TCR comes from an adult with an advanced solid tumor such as melanoma, head and neck, liver or kidney cancer. Sequenced here: CD4+ or CD8+ T cells sorted from blood, sampled in a trial of the OX40 agonist ivuxolimab. The DNA for the CDR3 is TGTGCCAGCAGGGCGGGACATCTGCTGTCGGCTGAAGCTTTCTTT. This encodes CASRAGHLLSAEAFF.